The source of this TCR beta chain is a study of PD-1 blockade in mismatch repair-deficient tumors. Data came from immunoSEQ multiplex PCR; TCRdb stores just in-frame clones and leaves some out. The sample lists approximately 15,000 clones; less than 85% were seen once. Germline loops: CDR1 SGHKS, CDR2 YYEKEE (reference sequence). The length of the CDR3 is 13 residues. V was cut by 2 bases and J by 2 bases, with 7 bases left in between. Noted time point: 10-day in vitro stimulation with candidate neoantigen peptide 5. A no-peptide control culture served as baseline for clone fold changes. A word on this clone: Its antigen remains unknown.

The specimen was cells cultured in vitro, collected from a patient treated with pembrolizumab. This clonotype was sampled from an adult with mismatch repair-deficient cancer. The chain recombines TRBV5-5 with TRBJ1-2; D unresolved. The CDR3: CASSLYNNYGYTF. The CDR3, as DNA: TGTGCCAGCAGCTTATACAACAACTATGGCTACACCTTC.